The clone carrying this T cell receptor beta chain appeared many times. Antigen unknown. This sample stems from a study of T cells in Graves' hyperthyroidism and ophthalmopathy. Researchers amplified the TCR beta CDR3 regions from RNA transcripts. TCR CDR3 regions were first amplified by RT-PCR with HTBI primers. One entry per CDR3 protein results from TCRdb running MiXCR on the multiplex PCR reads. The sample comprises hundreds of thousands of distinct CDR3 sequences, nearly 20% of which are singletons, and roughly 47% rests with the top ten. Study-level results: Clonotypes that were expanded in thyroid above 0.001 mostly appeared in blood too.

V lost 5 bases, J lost 6 bases, and 13 bases stayed unmatched. The CDR3 has 16 residues. Criteria for exclusion of patients were uncontrolled infection, other autoimmune disease, pregnancy or lactation. The chain uses TRBV12-3 or TRBV12-4 and TRBJ1-5; 7 nucleotides match TRBD1. The sample comprised blood. The sequence was obtained from a man aged 35-49 years with Graves' ophthalmopathy. The CDR3 sequence is CASSVSGGRAAQPQHF. CDR3 nucleotide sequence: TGTGCCAGCAGTGTCTCAGGGGGTCGTGCGGCTCAGCCCCAGCATTTT.